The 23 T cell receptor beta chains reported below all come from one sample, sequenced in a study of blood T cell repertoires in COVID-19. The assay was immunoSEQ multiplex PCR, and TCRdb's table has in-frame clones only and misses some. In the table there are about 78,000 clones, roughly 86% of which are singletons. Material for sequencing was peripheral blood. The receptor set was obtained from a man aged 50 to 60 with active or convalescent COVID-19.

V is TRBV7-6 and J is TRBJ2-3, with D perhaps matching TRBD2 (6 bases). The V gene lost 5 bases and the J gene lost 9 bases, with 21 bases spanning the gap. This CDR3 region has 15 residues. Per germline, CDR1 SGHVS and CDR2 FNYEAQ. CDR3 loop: CASSQASQRGGTQYF. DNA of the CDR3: TGTGCCAGCAGCCAAGCGAGCCAAAGGGGAGGCACGCAGTATTTT.

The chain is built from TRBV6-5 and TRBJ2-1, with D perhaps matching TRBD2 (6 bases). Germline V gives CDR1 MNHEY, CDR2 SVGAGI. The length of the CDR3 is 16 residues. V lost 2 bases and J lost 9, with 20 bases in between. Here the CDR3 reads CASSYVGTGLLLEQFF. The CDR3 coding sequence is TGTGCCAGCAGTTACGTGGGTACGGGACTTTTGCTTGAGCAGTTCTTC.

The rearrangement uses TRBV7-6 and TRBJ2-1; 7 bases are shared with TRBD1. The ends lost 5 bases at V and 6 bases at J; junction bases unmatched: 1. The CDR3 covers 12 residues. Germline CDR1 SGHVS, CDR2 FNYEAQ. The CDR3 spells CASSRQGNEQFF. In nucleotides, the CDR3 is TGTGCCAGCAGCCGACAGGGCAATGAGCAGTTCTTC.

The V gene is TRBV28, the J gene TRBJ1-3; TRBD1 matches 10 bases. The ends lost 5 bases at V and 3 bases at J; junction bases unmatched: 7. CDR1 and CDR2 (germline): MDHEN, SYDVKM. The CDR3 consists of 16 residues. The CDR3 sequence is CASSPGQGLGGNTIYF. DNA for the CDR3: TGTGCCAGCAGTCCGGGACAGGGGTTGGGTGGAAACACCATATATTTT.

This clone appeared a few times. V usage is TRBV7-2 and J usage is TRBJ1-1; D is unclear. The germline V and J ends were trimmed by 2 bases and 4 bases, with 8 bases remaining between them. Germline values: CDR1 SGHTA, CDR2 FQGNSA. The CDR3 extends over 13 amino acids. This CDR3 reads CASSLMRPTEAFF. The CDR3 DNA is TGTGCCAGCAGCTTAATGCGTCCCACTGAAGCTTTCTTT.

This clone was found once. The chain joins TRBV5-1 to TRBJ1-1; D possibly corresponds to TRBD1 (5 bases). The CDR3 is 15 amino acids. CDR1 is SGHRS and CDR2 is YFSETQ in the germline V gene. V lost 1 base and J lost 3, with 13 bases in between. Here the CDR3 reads CASSLLNRPDTEAFF. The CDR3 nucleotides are TGCGCCAGCAGCTTGTTAAACAGGCCCGACACTGAAGCTTTCTTT.

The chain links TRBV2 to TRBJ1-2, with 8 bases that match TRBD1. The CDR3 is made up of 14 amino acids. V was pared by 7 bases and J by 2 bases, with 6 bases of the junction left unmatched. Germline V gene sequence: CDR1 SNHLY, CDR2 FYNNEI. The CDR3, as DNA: TGTGCCAGCAAGAGGGACAGGTTAAACTATGGCTACACCTTC. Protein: CASKRDRLNYGYTF.

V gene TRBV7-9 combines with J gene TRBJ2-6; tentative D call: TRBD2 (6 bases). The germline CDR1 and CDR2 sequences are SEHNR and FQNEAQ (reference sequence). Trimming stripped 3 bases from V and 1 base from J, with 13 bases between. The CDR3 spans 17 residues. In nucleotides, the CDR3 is TGTGCCAGCAGCTTGGGGTTCGGGACTTCTGGGGCCAACGTCCTGACTTTC. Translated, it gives CASSLGFGTSGANVLTF.

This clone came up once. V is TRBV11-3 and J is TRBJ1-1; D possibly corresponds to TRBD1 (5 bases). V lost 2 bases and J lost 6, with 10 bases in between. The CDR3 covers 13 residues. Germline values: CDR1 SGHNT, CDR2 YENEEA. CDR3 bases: TGTGCCAGCAGCTTATTTTTAGGGGCTGAAGCTTTCTTT. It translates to CASSLFLGAEAFF.

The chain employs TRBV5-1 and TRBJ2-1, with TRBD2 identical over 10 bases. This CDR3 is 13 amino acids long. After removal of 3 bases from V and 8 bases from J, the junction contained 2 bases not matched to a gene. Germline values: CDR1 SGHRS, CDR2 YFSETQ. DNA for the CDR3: TGCGCCAGCAGCTCCAGCGGGGGGGATGAGCAGTTCTTC. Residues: CASSSSGGDEQFF.

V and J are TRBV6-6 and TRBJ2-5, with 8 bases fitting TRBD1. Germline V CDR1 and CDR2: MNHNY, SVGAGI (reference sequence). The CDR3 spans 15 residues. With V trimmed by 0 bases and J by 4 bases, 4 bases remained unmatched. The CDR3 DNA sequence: TGTGCCAGCAGTTACTCCCTGGACAGGGCAGAGACCCAGTACTTC. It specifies CASSYSLDRAETQYF.

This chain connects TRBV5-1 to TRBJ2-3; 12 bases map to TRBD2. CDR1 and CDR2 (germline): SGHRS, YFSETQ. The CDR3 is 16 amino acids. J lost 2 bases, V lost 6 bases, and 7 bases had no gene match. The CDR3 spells CASNNRLAGDTDTQYF. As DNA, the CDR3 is TGCGCCAGCAACAATCGACTAGCGGGGGACACAGATACGCAGTATTTT. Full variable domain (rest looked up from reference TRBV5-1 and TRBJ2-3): KAGVTQTPRYLIKTRGQQVTLSCSPISGHRSVSWYQQTPGQGLQFLFEYFSETQRNKGNFPGRFSGRQFSNSRSEMNVSTLELGDSALYLCASNNRLAGDTDTQYFGPGTRLTVL.

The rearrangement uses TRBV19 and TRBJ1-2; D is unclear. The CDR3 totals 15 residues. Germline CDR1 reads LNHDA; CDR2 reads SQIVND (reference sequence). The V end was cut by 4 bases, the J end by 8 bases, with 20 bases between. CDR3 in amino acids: CASSTPERAVGGYTF. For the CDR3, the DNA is TGTGCCAGTAGTACTCCTGAGCGGGCGGTAGGCGGCTACACCTTC.

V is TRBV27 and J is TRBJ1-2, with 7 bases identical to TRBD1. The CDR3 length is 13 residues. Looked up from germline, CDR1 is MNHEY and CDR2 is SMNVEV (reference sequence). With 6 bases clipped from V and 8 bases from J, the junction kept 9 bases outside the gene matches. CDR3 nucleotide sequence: TGTGCCAGCAGGCCCAGACAGGGCCGAGGCTACACCTTC. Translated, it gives CASRPRQGRGYTF.

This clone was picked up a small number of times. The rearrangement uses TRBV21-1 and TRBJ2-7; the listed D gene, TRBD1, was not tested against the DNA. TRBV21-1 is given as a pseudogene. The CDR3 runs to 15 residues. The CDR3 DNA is TGTGCCAGCAGCGTGGACAGGTGCTCTTCCTACGAGCAGTACGTC. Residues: CASSVDRCSSYEQYV.

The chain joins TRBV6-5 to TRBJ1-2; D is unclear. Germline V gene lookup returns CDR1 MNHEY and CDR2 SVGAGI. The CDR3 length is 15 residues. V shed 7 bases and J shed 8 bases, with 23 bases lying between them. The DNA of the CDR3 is TGTGCCAGCATCCCGACCCCCGGGAGCCTTGAAGGCTACACCTTC. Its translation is CASIPTPGSLEGYTF.

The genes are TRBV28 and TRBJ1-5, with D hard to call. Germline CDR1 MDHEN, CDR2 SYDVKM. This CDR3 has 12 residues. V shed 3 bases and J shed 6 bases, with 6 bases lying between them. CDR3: CASSLSVQPQHF. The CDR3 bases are TGTGCCAGCAGTTTGTCAGTTCAGCCCCAGCATTTT. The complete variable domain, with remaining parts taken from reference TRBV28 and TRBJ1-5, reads DVKVTQSSRYLVKRTGEKVFLECVQDMDHENMFWYRQDPGLGLRLIYFSYDVKMKEKGDIPEGYSVSREKKERFSLILESASTNQTSMYLCASSLSVQPQHFGDGTRLSIL.

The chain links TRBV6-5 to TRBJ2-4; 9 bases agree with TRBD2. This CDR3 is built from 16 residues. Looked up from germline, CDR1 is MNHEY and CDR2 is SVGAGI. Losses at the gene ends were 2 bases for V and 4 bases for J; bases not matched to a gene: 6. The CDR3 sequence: CASSYELAGAKNIQYF. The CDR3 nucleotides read TGTGCCAGCAGTTACGAGTTAGCGGGGGCAAAAAACATTCAGTACTTC.

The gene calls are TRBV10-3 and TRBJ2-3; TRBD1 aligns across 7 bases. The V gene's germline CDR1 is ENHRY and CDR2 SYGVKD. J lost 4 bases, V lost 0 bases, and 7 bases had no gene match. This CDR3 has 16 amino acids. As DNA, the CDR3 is TGTGCCATCAGTGAGTCCAGGGGACAGCCCCCAGATACGCAGTATTTT. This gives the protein CAISESRGQPPDTQYF.

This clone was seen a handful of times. CDR3 nucleotides: TGTGCCAGCTCGTGGATAGGGGATCAAGCTTTCTTT. It encodes CASSWIGDQAFF. V and J are TRBV18 and TRBJ1-1; maybe TRBD1 (5 bases). Germline V gene sequence: CDR1 KGHSH, CDR2 LQKENI. With 6 bases removed from V and 9 bases from J, the gap between germline ends came to 14 bases. The CDR3 contains 12 residues.

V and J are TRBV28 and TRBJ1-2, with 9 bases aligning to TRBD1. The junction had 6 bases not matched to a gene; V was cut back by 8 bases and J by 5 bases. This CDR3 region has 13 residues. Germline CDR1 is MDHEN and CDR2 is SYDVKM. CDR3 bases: TGTGCCAGCGGGGGACAGGGACTTTATGGCTACACCTTC. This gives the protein CASGGQGLYGYTF.

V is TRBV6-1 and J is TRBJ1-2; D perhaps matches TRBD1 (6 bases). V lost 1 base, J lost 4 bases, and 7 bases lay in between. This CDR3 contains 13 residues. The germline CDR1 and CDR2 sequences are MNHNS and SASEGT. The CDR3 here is CASSEEDSYGYTF. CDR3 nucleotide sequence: TGTGCCAGCAGTGAAGAGGACAGCTATGGCTACACCTTC.

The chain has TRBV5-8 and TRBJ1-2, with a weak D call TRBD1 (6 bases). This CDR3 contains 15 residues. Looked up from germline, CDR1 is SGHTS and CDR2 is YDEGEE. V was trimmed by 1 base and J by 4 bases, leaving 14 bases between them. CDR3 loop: CASSLSGGVIYGYTF. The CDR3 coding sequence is TGTGCCAGCAGCTTGTCGGGGGGCGTTATCTATGGCTACACCTTC. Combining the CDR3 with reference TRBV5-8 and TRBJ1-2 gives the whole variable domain EAGVTQSPTHLIKTRGQQATLRCSPISGHTSVYWYQQALGLGLQFLLWYDEGEERNRGNFPPRFSGRQFPNYSSELNVNALELEDSALYLCASSLSGGVIYGYTFGSGTRLTVV.